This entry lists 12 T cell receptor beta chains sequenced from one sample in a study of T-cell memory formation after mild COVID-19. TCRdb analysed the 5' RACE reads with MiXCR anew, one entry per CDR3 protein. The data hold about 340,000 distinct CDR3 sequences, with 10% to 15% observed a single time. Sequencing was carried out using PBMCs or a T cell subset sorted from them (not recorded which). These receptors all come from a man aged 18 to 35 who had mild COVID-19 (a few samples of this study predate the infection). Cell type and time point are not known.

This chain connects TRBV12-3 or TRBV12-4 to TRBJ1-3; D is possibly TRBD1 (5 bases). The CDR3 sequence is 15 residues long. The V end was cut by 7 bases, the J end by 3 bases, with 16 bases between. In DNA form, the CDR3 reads TGTGCCAGCACTCAGGGAGAGGGAAATGGAAACACCATATATTTT. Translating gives CASTQGEGNGNTIYF.

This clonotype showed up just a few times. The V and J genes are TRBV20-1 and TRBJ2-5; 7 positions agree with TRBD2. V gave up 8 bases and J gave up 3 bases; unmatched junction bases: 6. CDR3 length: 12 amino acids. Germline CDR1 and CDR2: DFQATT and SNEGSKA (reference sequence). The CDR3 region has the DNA TGCAGTCCGGGCGGGGGTGAAGAGACCCAGTACTTC. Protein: CSPGGGEETQYF.

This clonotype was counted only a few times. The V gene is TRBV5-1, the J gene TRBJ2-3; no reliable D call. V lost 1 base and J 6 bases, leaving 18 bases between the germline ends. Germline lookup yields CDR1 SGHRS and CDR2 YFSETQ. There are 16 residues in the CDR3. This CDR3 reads CASSLLGLGFGDTQYF. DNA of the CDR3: TGCGCCAGCAGCTTGCTCGGCCTGGGGTTTGGTGATACGCAGTATTTT.

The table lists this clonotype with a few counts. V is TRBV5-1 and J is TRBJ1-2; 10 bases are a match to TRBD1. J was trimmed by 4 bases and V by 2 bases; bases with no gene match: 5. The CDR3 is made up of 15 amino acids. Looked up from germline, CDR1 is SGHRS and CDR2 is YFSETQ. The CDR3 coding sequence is TGCGCCAGCAGCTTAGGACAGGGGGACTTCTATGGCTACACCTTC. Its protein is CASSLGQGDFYGYTF.

The CDR3 reads CASSRAGGTDTQYF. The CDR3 DNA reads TGTGCCAGCAGCCGAGCGGGGGGGACAGATACGCAGTATTTT. The chain has TRBV11-1 and TRBJ2-3, with 10 positions matching TRBD2. After removal of 5 bases from V and 3 bases from J, the junction contained 2 bases not matched to a gene. Germline V gene data show CDR1 as SGHAT and CDR2 as FQDESV (reference sequence). This CDR3 spans 14 amino acids.

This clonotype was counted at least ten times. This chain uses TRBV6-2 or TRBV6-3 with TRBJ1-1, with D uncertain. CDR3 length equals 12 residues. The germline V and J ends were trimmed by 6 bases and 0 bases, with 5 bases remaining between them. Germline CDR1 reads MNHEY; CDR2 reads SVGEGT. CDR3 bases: TGTGCCAGCAGGCGAGTGAACACTGAAGCTTTCTTT. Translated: CASRRVNTEAFF.

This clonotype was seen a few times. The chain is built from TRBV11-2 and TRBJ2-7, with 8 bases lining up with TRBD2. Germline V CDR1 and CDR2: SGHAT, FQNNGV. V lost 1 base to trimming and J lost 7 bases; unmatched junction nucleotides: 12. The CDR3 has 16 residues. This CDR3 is CASSLVRGGGPREQYF. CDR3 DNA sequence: TGTGCCAGCAGCTTAGTTCGGGGCGGGGGGCCCCGGGAGCAGTACTTC.

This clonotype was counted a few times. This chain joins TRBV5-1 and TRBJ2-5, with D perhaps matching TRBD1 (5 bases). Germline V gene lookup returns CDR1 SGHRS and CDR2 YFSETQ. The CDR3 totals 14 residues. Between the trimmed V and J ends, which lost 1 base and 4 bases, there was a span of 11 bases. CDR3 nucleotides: TGCGCCAGCAGCTTGACCCTCCAGGGAGAGACCCAGTACTTC. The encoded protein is CASSLTLQGETQYF.

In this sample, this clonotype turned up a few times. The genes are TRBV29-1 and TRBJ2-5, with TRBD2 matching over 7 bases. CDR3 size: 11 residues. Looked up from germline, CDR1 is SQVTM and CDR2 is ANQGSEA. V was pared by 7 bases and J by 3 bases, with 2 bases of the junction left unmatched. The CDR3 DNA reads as TGCAGCGGAGGGAGGGAAGAGACCCAGTACTTC. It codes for CSGGREETQYF. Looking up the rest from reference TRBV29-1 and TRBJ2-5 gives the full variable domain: SAVISQKPSRDICQRGTSLTIQCQVDSQVTMMFWYRQQPGQSLTLIATANQGSEATYESGFVIDKFPISRPNLTFSTLTVSNMSPEDSSIYLCSGGREETQYFGPGTRLLVL.

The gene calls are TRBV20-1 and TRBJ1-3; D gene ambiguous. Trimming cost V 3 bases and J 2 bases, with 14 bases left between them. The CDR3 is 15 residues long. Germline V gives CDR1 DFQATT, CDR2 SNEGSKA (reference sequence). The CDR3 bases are TGCAGTGCTAGTTACCTATTACCCCCTGGAAACACCATATATTTT. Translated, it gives CSASYLLPPGNTIYF.

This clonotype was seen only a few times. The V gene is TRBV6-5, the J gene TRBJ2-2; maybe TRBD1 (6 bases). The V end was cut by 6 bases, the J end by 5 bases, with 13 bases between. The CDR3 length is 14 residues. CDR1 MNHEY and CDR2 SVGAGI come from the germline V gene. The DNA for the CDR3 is TGTGCCAGCAGACGAATCACAGGGACCGGGGAGCTGTTTTTT. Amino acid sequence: CASRRITGTGELFF.

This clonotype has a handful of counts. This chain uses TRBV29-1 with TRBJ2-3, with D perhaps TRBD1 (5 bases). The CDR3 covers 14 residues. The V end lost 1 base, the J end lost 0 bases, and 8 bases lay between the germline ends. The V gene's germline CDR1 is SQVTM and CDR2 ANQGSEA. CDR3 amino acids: CSVEVGPSTDTQYF. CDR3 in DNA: TGCAGCGTTGAAGTGGGGCCCAGCACAGATACGCAGTATTTT.